A single sample is the source of the 27 T cell receptor beta chains below, sequenced in a study of vaccination effects on CD4 cells after COVID-19. Antigen specificity for these receptors is unknown. Clones were sequenced by immunoSEQ multiplex PCR, and TCRdb holds only the in-frame ones, with some missing. The repertoire holds 70,000 or so clones, with 73% as singletons. Following 10 days of culture, CD4+ T cells were isolated. The vaccine given was either BNT162b2 or mRNA-1273, in two doses. The sequencing used CD4+ T cells from PBMCs cultured without peptide, collected after COVID-19 vaccination. These receptors all come from a human donor who received a COVID-19 vaccine.

The chain uses TRBV12-3 or TRBV12-4 and TRBJ2-5; D is unresolved. Trimming removed 3 bases at V and 1 base at J, with 3 bases between. The length of the CDR3 is 12 residues. CDR3 region: CASSFGQETQYF. The DNA of the CDR3 is TGTGCCAGCAGTTTCGGCCAAGAGACCCAGTACTTC.

The chain links TRBV5-6 to TRBJ1-1; a weak D match, TRBD1 (6 bases). This CDR3 has 15 amino acids. From germline, CDR1 is SGHDT and CDR2 YYEEEE. V lost 0 bases to trimming and J lost 1 base, with 10 bases between them. CDR3 DNA sequence: TGTGCCAGCAGCTTGGGCAGGGGACGGAACACTGAAGCTTTCTTT. It yields the protein CASSLGRGRNTEAFF. Variable domain in full (rest from reference TRBV5-6 and TRBJ1-1): DAGVTQSPTHLIKTRGQQVTLRCSPKSGHDTVSWYQQALGQGPQFIFQYYEEEERQRGNFPDRFSGHQFPNYSSELNVNALLLGDSALYLCASSLGRGRNTEAFFGQGTRLTVV.

The chain recombines TRBV6-1 with TRBJ2-7, with D perhaps TRBD1 (6 bases). This CDR3 contains 14 residues. V dropped 1 base and J dropped 7 bases, with 14 bases sitting between them. Germline lookup yields CDR1 MNHNS and CDR2 SASEGT. CDR3 in amino acids: CASSEGLGAGEQYV. In nucleotides, the CDR3 is TGTGCCAGCAGTGAAGGTCTGGGGGCGGGTGAGCAGTACGTC.

This chain joins TRBV14 and TRBJ2-3, with D tentatively TRBD1 or TRBD2 (5 bases each). V was pared by 4 bases and J by 5 bases, with 13 bases between. CDR3 length equals 14 residues. Per the germline V gene, CDR1 is SGHDN and CDR2 is FVKESK. DNA for the CDR3: TGTGCCAGCAGCCTTGGGACGGTGGGAGATACGCAGTATTTT. The encoded protein is CASSLGTVGDTQYF.

The genes are TRBV7-7 and TRBJ1-2; maybe TRBD1 (5 bases). V was pared by 6 bases and J by 8 bases, with 16 bases between. The CDR3 contains 13 residues. Per germline, CDR1 SSHAT and CDR2 FNYEAQ (reference sequence). CDR3 amino acids: CASRAGGRRGYTF. CDR3 nucleotides: TGTGCCAGCAGGGCGGGGGGGAGAAGAGGCTACACCTTC. The complete variable domain, with remaining parts taken from reference TRBV7-7 and TRBJ1-2, reads GAGVSQSPRYKVTKRGQDVTLRCDPISSHATLYWYQQALGQGPEFLTYFNYEAQPDKSGLPSDRFSAERPEGSISTLTIQRTEQRDSAMYRCASRAGGRRGYTFGSGTRLTVV.

V is TRBV5-5 and J is TRBJ1-1; no clear D. Germline V gene data show CDR1 as SGHKS and CDR2 as YYEKEE (reference sequence). This CDR3 has 15 amino acids. Deletions cut 4 bases from V and 1 base from J, with 14 bases between. The CDR3 nucleotides read TGTGCCAGCAGCACGATTGGGCACGCGAACACTGAAGCTTTCTTT. Its translation: CASSTIGHANTEAFF.

This clone was seen a handful of times. This CDR3 is CASSPITYGPGGELFF. The CDR3 nucleotides read TGTGCCAGCAGCCCCATCACTTACGGACCTGGTGGGGAGCTGTTTTTT. The chain uses TRBV7-3 and TRBJ2-2; D gene uncertain. The CDR3 sequence is 16 residues long. The germline CDR1 and CDR2 sequences are SGHTA and FQGTGA. V lost 5 bases and J 8 bases, leaving 21 bases between the germline ends.

CDR3 protein: CASSPNLDSRGGYTF. Written as DNA, the CDR3 is TGTGCCAGCAGCCCTAACCTCGACAGTAGGGGTGGCTACACCTTC. This chain links TRBV3-1 (or the pseudogene TRBV3-2) with TRBJ1-2; possibly TRBD1 for D (5 bases). The CDR3 consists of 15 residues. CDR1 is LGHDT and CDR2 is YNNKEL in the germline V gene (reference sequence). Trimming removed 4 bases from V and 7 bases from J, with 19 bases in between.

The count of this clone is one. The rearrangement uses TRBV25-1 and TRBJ2-1; D may be TRBD1 (6 bases). In germline, CDR1 is MGHDK, CDR2 SYGVNS. This CDR3 region has 16 residues. Trimming removed 3 bases at V and 0 bases at J, with 12 bases between. Written as DNA, the CDR3 is TGTGCCAGCAGTGATTCAGGGGTACCCTCCTACAATGAGCAGTTCTTC. It yields the protein CASSDSGVPSYNEQFF.

J is TRBJ1-1 and V is TRBV10-3; no clear D. Germline CDR1 and CDR2: ENHRY and SYGVKD. Trimming removed 3 bases from V and 2 bases from J, with 4 bases in between. The CDR3 extends over 12 amino acids. CDR3 amino acids: CAISDSNTEAFF. CDR3 DNA: TGTGCCATCAGTGACAGTAACACTGAAGCTTTCTTT.

The rearrangement uses TRBV21-1 and TRBJ2-1; the D call of TRBD2 is as the table states it, not checked on the DNA. TRBV21-1 corresponds to a pseudogene. The CDR3 spans 15 residues. This CDR3 reads CASTPRGSSYNEQFF. The CDR3 DNA is TGTGCCAGCACCCCGCGCGGGAGCTCCTACAATGAGCAGTTCTTC.

The sample holds one count of this clone. The V call is TRBV2, the J call TRBJ2-1; D might be TRBD1 or TRBD2, each matching 5 bases. V gave up 1 base and J gave up 8 bases, with 18 bases separating them. The germline gives CDR1 SNHLY, CDR2 FYNNEI. This CDR3 is 16 amino acids long. In DNA form, the CDR3 reads TGTGCCAGCAGTGAAGAGAGAGGGGCCTCGGGCTATGAGCAGTTCTTC. Protein product: CASSEERGASGYEQFF.

V is TRBV7-3 and J is TRBJ2-5; 11 bases fit TRBD1. Per the germline V gene, CDR1 is SGHTA and CDR2 is FQGTGA. V gave up 1 base and J gave up 5 bases; unmatched junction bases: 3. The length of the CDR3 is 15 residues. The CDR3 spells CASSLNGQGAETQYF. In DNA, the CDR3 is TGTGCCAGCAGCTTAAATGGACAGGGGGCGGAGACCCAGTACTTC.

This clone was observed a handful of times. This sequence joins TRBV5-1 and TRBJ1-1; D remains ambiguous. V was clipped by 0 bases and J by 3 bases, with 6 bases between them. Looked up from germline, CDR1 is SGHRS and CDR2 is YFSETQ. The CDR3 contains 13 residues. CDR3 coding DNA: TGCGCCAGCAGCTTGGCCAGCTACACTGAAGCTTTCTTT. Residues: CASSLASYTEAFF.

V usage is TRBV5-1 and J usage is TRBJ2-2, with 8 positions matching TRBD1. Germline CDR1 and CDR2: SGHRS and YFSETQ. V lost 5 bases to trimming and J lost 0 bases; unmatched junction nucleotides: 6. The CDR3 consists of 16 residues. The CDR3 region has the DNA TGCGCCAGCAGGAACGGACAGGGATCGAACACCGGGGAGCTGTTTTTT. Translating gives CASRNGQGSNTGELFF.

The CDR3 DNA sequence: TGTGCCAGCAGTTACTCCTACAGGGGTGTAAACACCATATATTTT. Residues: CASSYSYRGVNTIYF. The V and J genes are TRBV6-5 and TRBJ1-3; 7 nucleotides agree with TRBD1. This CDR3 comprises 15 residues. CDR1 MNHEY and CDR2 SVGAGI come from the germline V gene. V lost 0 bases, J lost 6 bases, and 5 bases stayed unmatched.

This clone turned up a few times. The chain employs TRBV9 and TRBJ2-2; D remains unclear. The CDR3 runs 15 residues. Germline values: CDR1 SGDLS, CDR2 YYNGEE. V dropped 7 bases and J dropped 5 bases, with 18 bases sitting between them. CDR3: CASSPRWLLTGELFF. DNA for the CDR3: TGTGCCAGCTCCCCCCGGTGGCTACTGACCGGGGAGCTGTTTTTT. Full variable domain (missing parts from reference TRBV9 and TRBJ2-2): DSGVTQTPKHLITATGQRVTLRCSPRSGDLSVYWYQQSLDQGLQFLIQYYNGEERAKGNILERFSAQQFPDLHSELNLSSLELGDSALYFCASSPRWLLTGELFFGEGSRLTVL.

This clone appeared a few times. The V call is TRBV28, the J call TRBJ1-5; D is ambiguous. Germline V lookup: CDR1 MDHEN, CDR2 SYDVKM. The CDR3 loop spans 13 amino acids. The V end lost 2 bases, the J end lost 5 bases, and 7 bases lay between the germline ends. This CDR3 is CASSLVLDQPQHF. CDR3 bases: TGTGCCAGCAGTTTAGTTTTGGATCAGCCCCAGCATTTT. The full variable domain, with the rest looked up from reference TRBV28 and TRBJ1-5, is DVKVTQSSRYLVKRTGEKVFLECVQDMDHENMFWYRQDPGLGLRLIYFSYDVKMKEKGDIPEGYSVSREKKERFSLILESASTNQTSMYLCASSLVLDQPQHFGDGTRLSIL.

This clone has more than one count but fewer than ten. The J gene is TRBJ1-2, the V gene TRBV2; D not resolved. Trimming stripped 5 bases from V and 5 bases from J, with 9 bases between. The CDR3 sequence is 12 residues long. Germline assignment: CDR1 SNHLY and CDR2 FYNNEI. In nucleotides, the CDR3 is TGTGCCAGCAGTACAACAGCGTATGGCTACACCTTC. Its translation: CASSTTAYGYTF.

Here the CDR3 DNA reads TGTGCCAGCAGGCTCGGGGACAGGGCGTTTGGCTACACCTTC. It specifies CASRLGDRAFGYTF. The rearrangement joins TRBV28 to TRBJ1-2; 9 bases align to TRBD1. Germline loops: CDR1 MDHEN, CDR2 SYDVKM. The CDR3 is made up of 14 amino acids. V lost 6 bases to trimming and J lost 7 bases; unmatched junction nucleotides: 9.

This clone was recorded a few times. The CDR3 here is CASSQARLNEQFF. For the CDR3, the DNA is TGTGCCAGCAGCCAGGCCAGGTTGAATGAGCAGTTCTTC. The chain links TRBV3-1 (or the pseudogene TRBV3-2) to TRBJ2-1; no clear D gene. The CDR3 totals 13 residues. CDR1 is LGHDT, CDR2 YNNKEL, per germline (reference sequence). V was shortened by 3 bases and J by 7 bases, with 10 bases between the two germline ends.

The chain links TRBV2 to TRBJ1-1; D is ambiguous. The CDR3 covers 13 residues. V was clipped by 5 bases and J by 4 bases, with 11 bases between them. Germline V lookup: CDR1 SNHLY, CDR2 FYNNEI. The CDR3 reads CASSPSWATEAFF. The CDR3 DNA sequence: TGTGCCAGCAGTCCCTCGTGGGCCACTGAAGCTTTCTTT.

The gene calls are TRBV11-2 and TRBJ1-4; D remains unclear. V was cut by 0 bases and J by 1 base, with 9 bases left in between. Per the germline V gene, CDR1 is SGHAT and CDR2 is FQNNGV. The CDR3 consists of 16 residues. CDR3 sequence: CASSLDYRVTNEKLFF. The CDR3 coding sequence is TGTGCCAGCAGCTTAGATTACCGGGTAACTAATGAAAAACTGTTTTTT.

The chain employs TRBV2 and TRBJ1-1, with TRBD1 identical over 9 bases. The CDR3 has 15 amino acids. Germline assignment: CDR1 SNHLY and CDR2 FYNNEI. V trimming: 6 bases; J trimming: 1 base; junction bases outside the gene matches: 6. The CDR3 loop reads CASRKDRGGNTEAFF. The CDR3, as DNA: TGTGCCAGCAGGAAGGACAGGGGTGGGAACACTGAAGCTTTCTTT.

Concerning this clone: Other DNA sequences within the sample encode an identical CDR3. The rearrangement links TRBV18 to TRBJ2-5; D is undetermined. The CDR3 loop spans 11 amino acids. Germline V gene lookup returns CDR1 KGHSH and CDR2 LQKENI. Trimming pared 3 bases from V and 5 bases from J, leaving 4 bases between. CDR3 coding DNA: TGTGCCAGCTCACCCGGGGAGACCCAGTACTTC. Protein sequence: CASSPGETQYF.

CDR3 protein: CASSSLSGAPRTQYF. CDR3 nucleotides: TGTGCCAGCAGCTCCCTATCGGGGGCTCCAAGGACCCAGTACTTC. The chain is built from TRBV7-8 and TRBJ2-5, with D possibly called TRBD1 or TRBD2 (6 bases each). CDR1 SGHVS and CDR2 FQNEAQ come from the germline V gene. There are 15 residues in the CDR3. Trimming pared 4 bases from V and 7 bases from J, leaving 19 bases between.

J is TRBJ1-6 and V is TRBV14; D is ambiguous. The V end was cut by 4 bases, the J end by 7 bases, with 14 bases between. CDR1 and CDR2 from the germline V gene are SGHDN and FVKESK. The CDR3 contains 15 residues. In DNA, the CDR3 is TGTGCCAGCAGCCGTCCCGGGTCTTTGAATTCACCCCTCCACTTT. It encodes CASSRPGSLNSPLHF.